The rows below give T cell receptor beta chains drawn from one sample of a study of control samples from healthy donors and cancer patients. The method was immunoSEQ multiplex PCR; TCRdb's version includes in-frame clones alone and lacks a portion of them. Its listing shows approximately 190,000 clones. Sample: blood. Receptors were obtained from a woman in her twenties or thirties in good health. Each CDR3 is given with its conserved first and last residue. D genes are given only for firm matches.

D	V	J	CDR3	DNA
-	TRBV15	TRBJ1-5	CATRWGSRSNQPQHF	TGTGCCACAAGATGGGGGTCCCGCAGCAATCAGCCCCAGCATTTT
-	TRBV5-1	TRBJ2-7	CASGEGLGYEQYF	TGCGCCAGCGGGGAAGGGTTGGGGTACGAGCAGTACTTC
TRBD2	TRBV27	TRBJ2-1	CASSPSLAGGPGEQFF	TGTGCCAGCAGTCCTTCCCTAGCGGGGGGCCCGGGAGAGCAGTTCTTC
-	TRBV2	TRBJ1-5	CASRALSQPQHF	TGTGCCAGCAGGGCATTATCTCAGCCCCAGCATTTT
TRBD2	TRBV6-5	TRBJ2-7	CASSYSSGGTYEQYF	TGTGCCAGCAGTTACTCTAGCGGGGGTACCTACGAGCAGTACTTC
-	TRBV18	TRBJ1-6	CASSPELAYNSPLHF	TGTGCCAGCTCACCCGAATTAGCCTATAATTCACCCCTCCACTTT
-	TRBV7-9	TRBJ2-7	CASSPLLSSYEQYF	TGTGCCAGCAGTCCTTTACTTAGCTCCTACGAGCAGTACTTC
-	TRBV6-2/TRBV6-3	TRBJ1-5	CASSSHGGDQPQHF	TGTGCCAGCAGTTCCCACGGAGGGGATCAGCCCCAGCATTTT
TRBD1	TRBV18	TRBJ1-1	CASSPQTLGQGSTEAFF	TGTGCCAGCTCACCACAAACGCTGGGACAGGGCTCGACTGAAGCTTTCTTT
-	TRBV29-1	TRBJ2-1	CSFPSYNEQFF	TGCAGCTTCCCATCCTACAATGAGCAGTTCTTC